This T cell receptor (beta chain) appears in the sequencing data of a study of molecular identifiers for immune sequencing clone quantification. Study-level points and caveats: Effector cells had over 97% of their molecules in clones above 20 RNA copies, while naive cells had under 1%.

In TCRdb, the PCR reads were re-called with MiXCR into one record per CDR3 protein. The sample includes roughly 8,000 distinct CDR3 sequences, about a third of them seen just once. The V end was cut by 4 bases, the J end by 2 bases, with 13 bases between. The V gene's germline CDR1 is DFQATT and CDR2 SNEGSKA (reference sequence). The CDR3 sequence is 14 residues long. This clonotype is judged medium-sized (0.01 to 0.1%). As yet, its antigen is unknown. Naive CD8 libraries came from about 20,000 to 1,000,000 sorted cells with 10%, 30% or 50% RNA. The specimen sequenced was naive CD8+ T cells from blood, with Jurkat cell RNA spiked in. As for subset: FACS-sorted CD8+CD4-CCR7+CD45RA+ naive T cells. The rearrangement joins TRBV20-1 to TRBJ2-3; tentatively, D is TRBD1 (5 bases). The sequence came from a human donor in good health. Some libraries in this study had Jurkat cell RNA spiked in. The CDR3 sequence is CSANGARTTDTQYF. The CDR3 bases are TGCAGTGCTAATGGGGCCAGAACCACAGATACGCAGTATTTT.